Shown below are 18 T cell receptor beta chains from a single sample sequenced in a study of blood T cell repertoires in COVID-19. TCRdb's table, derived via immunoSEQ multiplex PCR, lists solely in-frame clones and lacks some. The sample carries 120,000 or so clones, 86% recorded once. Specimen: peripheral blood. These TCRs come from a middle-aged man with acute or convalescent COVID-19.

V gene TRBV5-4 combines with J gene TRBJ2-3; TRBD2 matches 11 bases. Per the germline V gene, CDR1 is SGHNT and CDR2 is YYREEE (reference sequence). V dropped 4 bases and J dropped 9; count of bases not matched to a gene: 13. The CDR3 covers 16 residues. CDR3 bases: TGTGCCAGCAGCCCCGCCGGAGGTAGCGGGAGGGCAACGCAGTATTTT. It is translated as CASSPAGGSGRATQYF.

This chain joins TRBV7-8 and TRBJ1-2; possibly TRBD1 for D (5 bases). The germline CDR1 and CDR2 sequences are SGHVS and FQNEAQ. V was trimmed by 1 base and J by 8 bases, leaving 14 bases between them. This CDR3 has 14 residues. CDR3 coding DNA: TGTGCCAGCAGCTTAGAAGGGGTTTTGAAGGGCTACACCTTC. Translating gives CASSLEGVLKGYTF.

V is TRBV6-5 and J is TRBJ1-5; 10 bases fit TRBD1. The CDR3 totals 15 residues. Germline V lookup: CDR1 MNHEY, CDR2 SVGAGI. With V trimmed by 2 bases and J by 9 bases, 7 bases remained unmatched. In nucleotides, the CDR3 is TGTGCCAGCAGTTACGGACAGGGGGATCTCTGGCCCCAGCATTTT. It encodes CASSYGQGDLWPQHF.

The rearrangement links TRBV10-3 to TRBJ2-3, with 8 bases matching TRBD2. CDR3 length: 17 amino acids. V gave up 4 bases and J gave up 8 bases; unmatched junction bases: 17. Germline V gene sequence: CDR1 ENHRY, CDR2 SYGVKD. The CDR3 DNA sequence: TGTGCCATCAGTGGGTTTGCCCCTAAGGCGGGGGGAAGTACGCAGTATTTT. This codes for CAISGFAPKAGGSTQYF.

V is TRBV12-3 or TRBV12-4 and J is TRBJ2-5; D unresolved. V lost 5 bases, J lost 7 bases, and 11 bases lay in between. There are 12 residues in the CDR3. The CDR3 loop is CASSEPSGTQYF. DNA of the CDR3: TGTGCCAGCAGTGAACCCTCAGGGACCCAGTACTTC.

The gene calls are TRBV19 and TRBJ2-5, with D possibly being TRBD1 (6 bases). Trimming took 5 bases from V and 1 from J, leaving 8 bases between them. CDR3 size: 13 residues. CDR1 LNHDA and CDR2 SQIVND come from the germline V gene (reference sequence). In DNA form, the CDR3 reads TGTGCCAGTAGTCCACAGGGCCAAGAGACCCAGTACTTC. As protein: CASSPQGQETQYF.

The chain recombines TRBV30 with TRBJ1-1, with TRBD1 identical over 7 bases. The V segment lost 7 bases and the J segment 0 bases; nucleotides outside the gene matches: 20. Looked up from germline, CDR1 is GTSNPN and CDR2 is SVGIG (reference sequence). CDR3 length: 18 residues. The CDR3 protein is CAFHRGLHLLGLNTEAFF. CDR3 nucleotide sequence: TGTGCCTTTCACAGGGGACTCCACTTACTGGGGCTGAACACTGAAGCTTTCTTT.

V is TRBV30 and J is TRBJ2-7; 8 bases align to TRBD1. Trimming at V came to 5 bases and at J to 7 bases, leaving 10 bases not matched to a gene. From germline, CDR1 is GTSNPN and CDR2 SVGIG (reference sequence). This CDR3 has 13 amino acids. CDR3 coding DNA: TGTGCCTGGGGAGGGGCTCGGACAGGGGAGCAGTACTTC. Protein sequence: CAWGGARTGEQYF.

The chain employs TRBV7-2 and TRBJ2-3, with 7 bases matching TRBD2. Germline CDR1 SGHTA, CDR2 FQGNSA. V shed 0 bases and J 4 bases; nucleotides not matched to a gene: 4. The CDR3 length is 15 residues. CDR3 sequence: CASSLASGGSDTQYF. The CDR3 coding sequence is TGTGCCAGCAGCTTAGCTTCGGGGGGTTCAGATACGCAGTATTTT.

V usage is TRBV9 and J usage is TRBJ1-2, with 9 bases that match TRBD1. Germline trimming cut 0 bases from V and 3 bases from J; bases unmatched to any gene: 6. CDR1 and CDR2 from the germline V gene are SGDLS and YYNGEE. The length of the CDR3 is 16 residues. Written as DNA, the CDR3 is TGTGCCAGCAGCGTAGGGACAGGGGAGGAATACTATGGCTACACCTTC. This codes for CASSVGTGEEYYGYTF.

DNA for the CDR3: TGTGCCACCAGCCCCGGGAGTTTCAATCAGCCCCAGCATTTT. Amino acid sequence: CATSPGSFNQPQHF. The gene calls are TRBV15 and TRBJ1-5; no definite D call. The ends were cut back, 5 bases at V and 3 bases at J, with 11 bases in the middle. The CDR3 is made up of 14 amino acids. Germline CDR1 reads LNHNV; CDR2 reads YYDKDF (reference sequence).

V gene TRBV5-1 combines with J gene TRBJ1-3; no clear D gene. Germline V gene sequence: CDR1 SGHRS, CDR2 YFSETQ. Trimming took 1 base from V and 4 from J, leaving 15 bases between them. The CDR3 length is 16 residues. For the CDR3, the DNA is TGCGCCAGCAGCTTGATCACGGGGAGTTCGGGAAACACCATATATTTT. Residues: CASSLITGSSGNTIYF.

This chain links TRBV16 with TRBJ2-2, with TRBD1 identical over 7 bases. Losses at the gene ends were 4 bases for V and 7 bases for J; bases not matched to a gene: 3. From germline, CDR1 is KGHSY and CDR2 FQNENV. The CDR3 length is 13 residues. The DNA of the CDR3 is TGTGCCAGCAGCCCAGGGACAGTCGGGGAGCTGTTTTTT. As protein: CASSPGTVGELFF.

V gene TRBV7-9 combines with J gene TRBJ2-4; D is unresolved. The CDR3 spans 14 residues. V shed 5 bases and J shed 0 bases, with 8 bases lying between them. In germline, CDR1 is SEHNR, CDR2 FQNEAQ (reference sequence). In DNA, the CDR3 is TGTGCCAGCAGCCTCCCAGGAGCCAAAAACATTCAGTACTTC. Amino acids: CASSLPGAKNIQYF.

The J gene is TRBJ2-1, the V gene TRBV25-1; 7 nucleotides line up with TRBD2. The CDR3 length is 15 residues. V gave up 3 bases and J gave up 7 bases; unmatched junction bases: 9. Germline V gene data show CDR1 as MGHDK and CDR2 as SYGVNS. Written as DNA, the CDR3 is TGTGCCAGCAGTGACCCTCGGACTAGTGAGAATGAGCAGTTCTTC. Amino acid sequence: CASSDPRTSENEQFF.

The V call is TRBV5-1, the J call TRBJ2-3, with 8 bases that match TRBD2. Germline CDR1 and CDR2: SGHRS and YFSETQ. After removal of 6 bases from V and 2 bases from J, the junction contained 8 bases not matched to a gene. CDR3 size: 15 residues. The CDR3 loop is CASKVTSGATDTQYF. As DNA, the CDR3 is TGCGCCAGCAAAGTAACTAGCGGAGCCACAGATACGCAGTATTTT.

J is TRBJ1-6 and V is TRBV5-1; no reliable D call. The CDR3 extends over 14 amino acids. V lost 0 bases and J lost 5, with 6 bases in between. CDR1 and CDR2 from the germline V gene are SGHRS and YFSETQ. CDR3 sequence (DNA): TGCGCCAGCAGCTTGGATAGCAATAATTCACCCCTCCACTTT. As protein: CASSLDSNNSPLHF.

The CDR3 nucleotides are TGTGCCAGCAGCCAAGAGGGGACAGGGGGGAATGAGCAGTTCTTC. It codes for CASSQEGTGGNEQFF. The gene calls are TRBV4-2 and TRBJ2-1; TRBD1 aligns across 11 bases. The CDR3 extends over 15 amino acids. Germline CDR1 reads LGHNA; CDR2 reads YNFKEQ. V was pared by 0 bases and J by 7 bases, with 2 bases of the junction left unmatched.